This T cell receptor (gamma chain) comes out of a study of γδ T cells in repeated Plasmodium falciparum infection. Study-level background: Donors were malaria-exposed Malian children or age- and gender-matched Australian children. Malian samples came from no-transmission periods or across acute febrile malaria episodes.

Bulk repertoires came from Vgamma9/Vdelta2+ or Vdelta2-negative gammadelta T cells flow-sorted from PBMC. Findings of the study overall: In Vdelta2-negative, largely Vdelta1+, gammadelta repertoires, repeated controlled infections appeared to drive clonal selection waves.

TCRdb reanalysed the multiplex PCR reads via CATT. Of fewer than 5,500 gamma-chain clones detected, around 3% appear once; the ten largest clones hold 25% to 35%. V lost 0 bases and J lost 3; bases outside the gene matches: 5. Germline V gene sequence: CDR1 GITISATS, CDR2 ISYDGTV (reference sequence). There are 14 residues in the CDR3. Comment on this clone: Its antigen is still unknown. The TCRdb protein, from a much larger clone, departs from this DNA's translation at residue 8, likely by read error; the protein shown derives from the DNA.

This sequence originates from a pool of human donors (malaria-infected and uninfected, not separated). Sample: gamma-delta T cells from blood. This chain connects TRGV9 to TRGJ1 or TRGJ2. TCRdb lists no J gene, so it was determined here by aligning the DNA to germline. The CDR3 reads CALWEVFGYYKKLF. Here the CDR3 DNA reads TGTGCCTTGTGGGAGGTGTTTGGTTATTATAAGAAACTCTTT.